The present TCR beta chain was sequenced within a study of T cell changes during pregnancy in multiple sclerosis (dated by TCRdb to about 2019). Broadly, across the study: The study looked at changes in the T cell repertoire across pregnancy in women with multiple sclerosis.

About this clone itself: The specificity of this receptor is unknown. Base qualities are missing; no much larger clone stands one base away.

As encoded in the germline V gene (reference sequence), CDR1 is SGHAT while CDR2 is FQDESV. Trimming removed 2 bases from V and 0 bases from J, leaving 11 bases between the germline ends. Taken from cysteine to phenylalanine, the CDR3 has 17 residues. The kept DNA is CDR3 alone, 51 bases in frame from the first base. The library was prepared using the immunoSEQ multiplex PCR assay. As stored in TCRdb, this immuneACCESS dataset retains in-frame rearrangements with V and J assigned. A fraction of the clones does not appear; measured against another copy, unresolved V genes explain less than half of the discrepancy, and the remainder lacks a known reason. This sample lists around 60,000 clones; 93% were detected once. The ten largest clones take up less than 0.45% of the sample.

The sample in question was CD4+ T cells from peripheral blood mononuclear cells, obtained before pregnancy. The V and J genes are TRBV11-1 and TRBJ2-6; a tentative D match to TRBD2 spans 6 bases. This TCR came from a female donor with multiple sclerosis, enrolled in a pregnancy study. The DNA sequence is as follows: TGTGCCAGCAGCTTACTTGCGGGAACCTCTGGGGCCAACGTCCTGACTTTC. Its translation reads: CASSLLAGTSGANVLTF.